These 9 T cell receptor beta chains share one sample of origin, sequenced in a study of T cells after yellow fever vaccination. TCRdb reanalysed the 5' RACE reads using MiXCR and keeps one entry per CDR3 protein. The data contain over 100,000 distinct CDR3 sequences, roughly 8.9% of them singletons. The sample consisted of CD8+ T cells sorted from PBMCs, taken 45 days after the yellow fever booster vaccination. These TCRs come from a man in his thirties or forties who received the YFV17D yellow fever vaccine.

This clonotype was counted at least ten times. This sequence joins TRBV12-3 or TRBV12-4 and TRBJ2-1; 9 bases fit TRBD1. The J segment lost 8 bases and the V segment lost 6 bases, leaving 11 bases of the junction unmatched. This CDR3 is 15 amino acids long. CDR3 amino acids: CASSSGTGRLDEQFF. The CDR3 DNA reads as TGTGCCAGCAGCTCCGGGACAGGGAGGTTGGATGAGCAGTTCTTC.

This clonotype occurred many times. This chain connects TRBV10-3 to TRBJ2-1, with 8 bases fitting TRBD2. The germline V gene has CDR1 ENHRY and CDR2 SYGVKD. The CDR3 totals 14 residues. With 7 bases clipped from V and 8 bases from J, the junction kept 10 bases outside the gene matches. The CDR3 nucleotides read TGTGCCATCATGGCGGGAGCCGGGGGGGATGAGCAGTTCTTC. Translated, it gives CAIMAGAGGDEQFF.

The table lists this clonotype with many counts. The rearrangement links TRBV28 to TRBJ2-5, with D possibly being TRBD1 (6 bases). The CDR3 extends over 15 amino acids. In germline, CDR1 is MDHEN, CDR2 SYDVKM. V lost 4 bases and J lost 5, with 17 bases in between. CDR3 bases: TGTGCCAGCAGTTCCTACAGGGTTGGGGTGGAGACCCAGTACTTC. Its translation: CASSSYRVGVETQYF.

The chain is built from TRBV19 and TRBJ2-1, with a possible D match to TRBD1 (5 bases). The CDR3 has 16 residues. Germline values: CDR1 LNHDA, CDR2 SQIVND (reference sequence). The V end was cut by 4 bases, the J end by 0 bases, with 13 bases between. CDR3 DNA: TGTGCCAGTAGTACAATGACAGTTAGCTCCTACAATGAGCAGTTCTTC. It translates to CASSTMTVSSYNEQFF.

There are many counts of this clonotype. The genes are TRBV18 and TRBJ2-7; 9 bases are shared with TRBD1. The CDR3 runs to 15 residues. Per germline, CDR1 KGHSH and CDR2 LQKENI. Trimming removed 2 bases from V and 2 bases from J; junction bases left unmatched: 4. Here the CDR3 DNA reads TGTGCCAGCTCACCAACCGGGACAGGGCCCTACGAGCAGTACTTC. Translation: CASSPTGTGPYEQYF.

Many counts were recorded for this clonotype. The chain uses TRBV24-1 and TRBJ1-5; TRBD1 matches at 9 bases. The junction had 4 bases not matched to a gene; V was cut back by 1 base and J by 4 bases. CDR1 and CDR2 from the germline V gene are KGHDR and SFDVKD. There are 16 residues in the CDR3. The CDR3 loop is CATSDLYRGPNQPQHF. The DNA of the CDR3 is TGTGCCACCAGTGATTTATACAGGGGGCCTAATCAGCCCCAGCATTTT.

This clonotype was observed many times. This chain joins TRBV29-1 and TRBJ2-7; 7 nucleotides agree with TRBD1. Germline V gives CDR1 SQVTM, CDR2 ANQGSEA. CDR3 length equals 17 residues. Unmatched junction bases numbered 22, after V lost 6 bases and J lost 5 bases. Here the CDR3 DNA reads TGCAGCGTCGCCGGGGTGTCCAACAGGGGCGTCTTCCACGAGCAGTACTTC. This translates into CSVAGVSNRGVFHEQYF.

This clonotype appeared many times. The chain couples TRBV6-1 to TRBJ2-5; D may be TRBD2 (6 bases). CDR3 size: 15 residues. Per the germline V gene, CDR1 is MNHNS and CDR2 is SASEGT. V was clipped by 7 bases and J by 5 bases, with 20 bases between them. CDR3 residues: CASTLGGVSGETQYF. DNA for the CDR3: TGTGCCAGCACCCTAGGAGGGGTGTCGGGGGAGACCCAGTACTTC.

This clonotype occurred many times. The chain links TRBV12-3 or TRBV12-4 to TRBJ2-1; possibly TRBD2 for D (6 bases). Trimming left V 7 bases short and J 5 bases short, with 15 bases between. The CDR3 is 14 residues long. CDR3 DNA: TGTGCCAGCACTCCGGCTAGCGCCGACAATGAGCAGTTCTTC. Protein: CASTPASADNEQFF.